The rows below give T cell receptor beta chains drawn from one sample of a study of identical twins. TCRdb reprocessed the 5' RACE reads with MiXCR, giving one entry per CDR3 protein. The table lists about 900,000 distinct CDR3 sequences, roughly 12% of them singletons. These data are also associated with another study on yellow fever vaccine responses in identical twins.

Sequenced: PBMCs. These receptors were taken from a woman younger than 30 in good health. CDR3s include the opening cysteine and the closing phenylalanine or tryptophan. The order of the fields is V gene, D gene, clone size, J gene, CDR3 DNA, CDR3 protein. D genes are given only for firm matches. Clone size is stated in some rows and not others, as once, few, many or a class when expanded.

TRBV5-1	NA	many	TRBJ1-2	TGCGCCAGCAGCTTGCGCCCCGGTCATTCAGACTATGGCTACACCTTC	CASSLRPGHSDYGYTF
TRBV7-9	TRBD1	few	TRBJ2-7	TGTGCCAGCAGCGTACCCGGACAGGGGAAGGCGGAGCAGTACTTC	CASSVPGQGKAEQYF
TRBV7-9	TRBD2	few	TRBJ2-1	TGTGCCAGCTGGGCGGGAGGGGGGAATGAGCAGTTCTTC	CASWAGGGNEQFF
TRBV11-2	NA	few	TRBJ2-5	TGTGCCAGCAGCTTCAAAAGGCCGACTGGGGGGGAGACCCAGTACTTC	CASSFKRPTGGETQYF
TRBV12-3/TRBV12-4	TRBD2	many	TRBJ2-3	TGTGCCAGCAGTGCTAGCGGGGGGGCAGCAGATACGCAGTATTTT	CASSASGGAADTQYF
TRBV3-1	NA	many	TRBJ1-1	TGTGCCAGCAGTCCCGTATCCGGGAAGAACACTGAAGCTTTCTTT	CASSPVSGKNTEAFF
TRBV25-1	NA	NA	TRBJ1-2	TGTGCCAGCAGTTTTCCTACAGGGAACTATGGCTACACCTTC	CASSFPTGNYGYTF
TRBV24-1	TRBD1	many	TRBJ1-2	TGTGCCACCAGTGATCAGGACAGGAAAGAGACCTTC	CATSDQDRKETF
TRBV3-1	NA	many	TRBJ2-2	TGTGCCAGCAGCCAAGAACTTACGGCAAACACCGGGGAGCTGTTTTTT	CASSQELTANTGELFF
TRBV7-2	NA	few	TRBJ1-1	TGTGCCAGCAGCTTAGTCCACGGAGCTTTCTTT	CASSLVHGAFF
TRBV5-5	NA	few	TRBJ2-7	TGTGCCAGCAGCCTCCAAAGAGTGGTCTACGAGCAGTACTTC	CASSLQRVVYEQYF
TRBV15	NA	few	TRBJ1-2	TGTGCCACCAGCAGAGATCCGACGGGACGCATTGGGGCCTATGGCTACACCTTC	CATSRDPTGRIGAYGYTF
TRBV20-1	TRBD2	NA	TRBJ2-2	TGCAGTGCTAGAGTTACTAGCGGAAACACCGGGGAGCTGTTTTTT	CSARVTSGNTGELFF